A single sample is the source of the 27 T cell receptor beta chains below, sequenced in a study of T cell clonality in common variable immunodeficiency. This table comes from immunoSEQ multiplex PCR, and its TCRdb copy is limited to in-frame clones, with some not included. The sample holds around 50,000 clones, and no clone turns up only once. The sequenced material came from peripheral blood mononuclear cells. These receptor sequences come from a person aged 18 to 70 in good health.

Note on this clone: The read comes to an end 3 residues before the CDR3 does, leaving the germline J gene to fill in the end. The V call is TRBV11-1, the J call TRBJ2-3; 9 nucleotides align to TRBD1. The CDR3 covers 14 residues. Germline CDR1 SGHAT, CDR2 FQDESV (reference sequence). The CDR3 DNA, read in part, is TGTGCCAGCAGTCCCGACAGGGGGATCTCGGCG. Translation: CASSPDRGISA. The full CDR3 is CASSPDRGISAQYF. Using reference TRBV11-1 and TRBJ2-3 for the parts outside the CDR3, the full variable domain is EAEVAQSPRYKITEKSQAVAFWCDPISGHATLYWYRQILGQGPELLVQFQDESVVDDSQLPKDRFSAERLKGVDSTLKIQPAELGDSAMYLCASSPDRGISAQYFGPGTRLTVL.

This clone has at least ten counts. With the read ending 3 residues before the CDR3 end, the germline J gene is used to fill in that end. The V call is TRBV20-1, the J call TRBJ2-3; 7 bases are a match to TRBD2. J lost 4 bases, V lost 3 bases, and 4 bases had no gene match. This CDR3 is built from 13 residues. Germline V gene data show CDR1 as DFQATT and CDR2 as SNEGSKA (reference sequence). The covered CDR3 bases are TGCAGTGCTAGCGGTGGGGGGGCAGATACG. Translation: CSASGGGADT. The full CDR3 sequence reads CSASGGGADTQYF.

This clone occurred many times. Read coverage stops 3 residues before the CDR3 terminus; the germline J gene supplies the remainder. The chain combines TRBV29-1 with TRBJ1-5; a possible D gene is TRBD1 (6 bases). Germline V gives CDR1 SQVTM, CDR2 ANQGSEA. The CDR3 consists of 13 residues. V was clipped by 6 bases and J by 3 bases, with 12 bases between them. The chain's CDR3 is CSVGGANNQPQHF. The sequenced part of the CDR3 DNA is TGCAGCGTGGGGGGGGCGAACAATCAGCCC.

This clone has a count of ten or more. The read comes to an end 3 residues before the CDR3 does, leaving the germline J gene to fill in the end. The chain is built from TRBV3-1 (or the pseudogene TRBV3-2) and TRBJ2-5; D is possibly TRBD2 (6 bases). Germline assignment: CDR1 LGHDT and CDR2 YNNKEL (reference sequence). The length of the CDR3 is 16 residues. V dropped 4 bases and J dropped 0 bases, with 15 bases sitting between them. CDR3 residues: CASSLIAALYQETQYF. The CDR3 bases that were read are TGTGCCAGCAGCCTCATAGCGGCACTGTACCAAGAGACC.

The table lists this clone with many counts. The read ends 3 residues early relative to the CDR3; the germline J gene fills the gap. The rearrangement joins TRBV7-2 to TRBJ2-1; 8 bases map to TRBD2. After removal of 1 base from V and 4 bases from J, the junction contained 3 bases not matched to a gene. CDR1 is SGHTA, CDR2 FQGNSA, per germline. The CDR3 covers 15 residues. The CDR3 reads CASSLGTSPYNEQFF. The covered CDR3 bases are TGTGCCAGCAGCTTAGGGACTAGCCCGTACAATGAG.

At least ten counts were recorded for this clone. The CDR3 sequence is CSARDLGDFTDTQYF. The part of the CDR3 DNA that was read is TGCAGTGCTAGAGATTTGGGGGACTTCACAGATACG. The gene calls are TRBV20-1 and TRBJ2-3; TRBD2 might be the D (6 bases). The read ends 3 residues early relative to the CDR3; the germline J gene fills the gap. The germline V and J ends were trimmed by 0 bases and 2 bases, with 12 bases remaining between them. Germline V gene data show CDR1 as DFQATT and CDR2 as SNEGSKA (reference sequence). This CDR3 spans 15 amino acids.

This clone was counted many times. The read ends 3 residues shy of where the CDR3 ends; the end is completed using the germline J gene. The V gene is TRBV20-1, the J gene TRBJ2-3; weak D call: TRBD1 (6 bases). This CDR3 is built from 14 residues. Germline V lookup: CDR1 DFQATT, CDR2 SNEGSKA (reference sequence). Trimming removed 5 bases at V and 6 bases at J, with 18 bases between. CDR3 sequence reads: CSAPRTERSDTQYF. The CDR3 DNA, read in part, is TGCAGTGCTCCCCGGACAGAAAGGAGCGATACG.

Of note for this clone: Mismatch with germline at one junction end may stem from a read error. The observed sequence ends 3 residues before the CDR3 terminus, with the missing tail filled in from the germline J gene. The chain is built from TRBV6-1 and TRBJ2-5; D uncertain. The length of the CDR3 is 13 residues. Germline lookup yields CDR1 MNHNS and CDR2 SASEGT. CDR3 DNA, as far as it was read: TGTGCCAGCGGTGAAATTAGCCAAGAGACC. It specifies CASGEISQET. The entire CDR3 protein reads CASGEISQETQYF.

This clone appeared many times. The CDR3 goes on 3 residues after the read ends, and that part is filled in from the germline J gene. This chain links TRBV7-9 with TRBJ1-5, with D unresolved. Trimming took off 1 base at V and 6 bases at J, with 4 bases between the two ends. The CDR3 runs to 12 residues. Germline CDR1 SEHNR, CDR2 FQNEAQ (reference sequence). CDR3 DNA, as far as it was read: TGTGCCAGCAGCTTAGACAGTCAGCCC. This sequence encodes CASSLDSQP. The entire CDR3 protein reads CASSLDSQPQHF.

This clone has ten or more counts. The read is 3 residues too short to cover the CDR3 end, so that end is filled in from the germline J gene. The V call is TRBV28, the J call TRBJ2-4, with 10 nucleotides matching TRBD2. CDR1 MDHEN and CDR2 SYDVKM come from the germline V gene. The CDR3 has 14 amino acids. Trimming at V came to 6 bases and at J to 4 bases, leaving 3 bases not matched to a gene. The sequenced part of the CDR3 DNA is TGTGCCAGCAGACCTAGCGGGAGTAAAAACATT. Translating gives CASRPSGSKNI. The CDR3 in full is CASRPSGSKNIQYF.

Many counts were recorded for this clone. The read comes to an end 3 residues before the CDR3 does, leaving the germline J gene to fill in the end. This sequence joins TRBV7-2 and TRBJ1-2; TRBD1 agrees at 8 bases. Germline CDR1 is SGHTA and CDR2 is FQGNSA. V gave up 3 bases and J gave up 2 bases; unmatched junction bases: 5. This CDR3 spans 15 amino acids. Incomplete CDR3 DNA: TGTGCCAGCAGCTTTAGGACAGGGACAAACTATGGC. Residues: CASSFRTGTNYG. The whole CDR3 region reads CASSFRTGTNYGYTF.

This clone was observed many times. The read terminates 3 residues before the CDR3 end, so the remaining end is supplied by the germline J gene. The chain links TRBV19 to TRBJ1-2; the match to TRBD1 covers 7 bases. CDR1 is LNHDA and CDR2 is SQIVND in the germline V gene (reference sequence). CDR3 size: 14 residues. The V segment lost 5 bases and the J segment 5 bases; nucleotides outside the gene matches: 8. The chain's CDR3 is CASSLQGGGYGYTF. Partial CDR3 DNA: TGTGCCAGTAGTCTTCAAGGGGGCGGATATGGC.

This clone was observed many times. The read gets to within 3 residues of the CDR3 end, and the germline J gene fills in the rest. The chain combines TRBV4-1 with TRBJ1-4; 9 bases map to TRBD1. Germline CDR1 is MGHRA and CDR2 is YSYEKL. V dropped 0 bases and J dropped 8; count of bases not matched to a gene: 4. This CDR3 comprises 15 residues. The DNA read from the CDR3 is TGCGCCAGCAGCCAAGATTTGGGGACAGGGGAAAAA. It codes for CASSQDLGTGEK. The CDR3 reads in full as CASSQDLGTGEKLFF.

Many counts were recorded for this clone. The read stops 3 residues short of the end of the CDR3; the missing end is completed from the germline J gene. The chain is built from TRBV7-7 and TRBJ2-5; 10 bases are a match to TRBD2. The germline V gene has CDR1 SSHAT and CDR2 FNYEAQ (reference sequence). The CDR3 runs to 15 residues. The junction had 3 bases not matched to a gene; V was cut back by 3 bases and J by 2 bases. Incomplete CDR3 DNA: TGTGCCAGCAGCTTTCAACTAGCGGGACAAGAGACC. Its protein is CASSFQLAGQET. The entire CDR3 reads CASSFQLAGQETQYF. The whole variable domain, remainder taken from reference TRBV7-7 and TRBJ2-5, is GAGVSQSPRYKVTKRGQDVTLRCDPISSHATLYWYQQALGQGPEFLTYFNYEAQPDKSGLPSDRFSAERPEGSISTLTIQRTEQRDSAMYRCASSFQLAGQETQYFGPGTRLLVL.

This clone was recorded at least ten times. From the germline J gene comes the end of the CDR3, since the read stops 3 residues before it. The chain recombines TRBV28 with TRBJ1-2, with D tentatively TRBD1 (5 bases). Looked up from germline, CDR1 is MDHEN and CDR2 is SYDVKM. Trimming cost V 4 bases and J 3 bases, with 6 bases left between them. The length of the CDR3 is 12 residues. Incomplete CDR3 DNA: TGTGCCAGCAGTTCGACAGACTATGGC. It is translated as CASSSTDYG. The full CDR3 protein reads CASSSTDYGYTF.

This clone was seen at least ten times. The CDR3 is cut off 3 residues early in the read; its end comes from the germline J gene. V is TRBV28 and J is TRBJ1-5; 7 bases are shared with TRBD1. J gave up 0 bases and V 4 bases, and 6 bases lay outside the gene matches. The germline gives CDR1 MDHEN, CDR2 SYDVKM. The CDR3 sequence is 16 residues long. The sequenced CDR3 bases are TGTGCCAGCAGTTCCGAACAGGGGTATAGCAATCAGCCC. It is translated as CASSSEQGYSNQP. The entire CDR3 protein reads CASSSEQGYSNQPQHF.

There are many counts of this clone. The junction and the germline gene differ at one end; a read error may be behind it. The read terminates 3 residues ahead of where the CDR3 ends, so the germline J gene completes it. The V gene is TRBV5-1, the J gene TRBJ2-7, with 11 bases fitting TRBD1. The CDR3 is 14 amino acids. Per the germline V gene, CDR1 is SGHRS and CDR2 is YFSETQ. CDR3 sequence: CASSLDRGLYEQYF. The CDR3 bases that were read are TGCGCCAGCAGTTTGGACAGGGGGCTGTACGAG. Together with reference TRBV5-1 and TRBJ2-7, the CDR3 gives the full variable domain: KAGVTQTPRYLIKTRGQQVTLSCSPISGHRSVSWYQQTPGQGLQFLFEYFSETQRNKGNFPGRFSGRQFSNSRSEMNVSTLELGDSALYLCASSLDRGLYEQYFGPGTRLTVT.

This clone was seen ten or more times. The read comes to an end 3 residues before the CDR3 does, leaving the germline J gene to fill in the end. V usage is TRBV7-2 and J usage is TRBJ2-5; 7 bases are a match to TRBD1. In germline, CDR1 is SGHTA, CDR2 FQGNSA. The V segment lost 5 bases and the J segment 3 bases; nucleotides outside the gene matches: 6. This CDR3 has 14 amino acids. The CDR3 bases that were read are TGTGCCAGCAGCCGCCTTGGACAGGAAGAGACC. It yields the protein CASSRLGQEET. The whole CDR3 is CASSRLGQEETQYF.

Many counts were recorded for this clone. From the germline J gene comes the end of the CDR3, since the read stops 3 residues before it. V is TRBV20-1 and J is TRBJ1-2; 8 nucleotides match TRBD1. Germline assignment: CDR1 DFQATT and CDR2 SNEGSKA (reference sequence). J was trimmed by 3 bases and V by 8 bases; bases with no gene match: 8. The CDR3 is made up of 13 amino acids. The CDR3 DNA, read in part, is TGCAGTTCTGAGGACAGGGCTGACTATGGC. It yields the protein CSSEDRADYG. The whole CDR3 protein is CSSEDRADYGYTF.

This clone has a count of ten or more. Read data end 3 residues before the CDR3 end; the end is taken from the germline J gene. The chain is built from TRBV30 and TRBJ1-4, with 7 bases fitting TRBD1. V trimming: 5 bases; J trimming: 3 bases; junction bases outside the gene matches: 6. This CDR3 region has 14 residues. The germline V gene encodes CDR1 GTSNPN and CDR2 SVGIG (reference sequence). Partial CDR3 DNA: TGTGCCTGGGGAGGAACAGGGGCTAATGAAAAA. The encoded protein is CAWGGTGANEK. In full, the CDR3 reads CAWGGTGANEKLFF.

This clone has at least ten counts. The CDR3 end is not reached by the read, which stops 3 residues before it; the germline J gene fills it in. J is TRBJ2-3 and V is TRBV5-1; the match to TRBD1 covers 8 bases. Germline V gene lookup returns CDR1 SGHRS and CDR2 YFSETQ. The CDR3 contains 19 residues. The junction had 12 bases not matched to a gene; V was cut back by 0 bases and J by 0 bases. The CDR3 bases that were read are TGCGCCAGCAGCTTGGAGCGGACAGGGCGTTCTAGAAGCACAGATACG. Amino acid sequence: CASSLERTGRSRSTDT. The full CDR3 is CASSLERTGRSRSTDTQYF.

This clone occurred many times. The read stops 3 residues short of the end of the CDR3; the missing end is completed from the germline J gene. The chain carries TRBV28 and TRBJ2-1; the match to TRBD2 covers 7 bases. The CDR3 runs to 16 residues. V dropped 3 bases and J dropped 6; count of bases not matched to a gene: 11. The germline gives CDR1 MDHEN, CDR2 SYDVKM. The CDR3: CASSLLRESGPNEQFF. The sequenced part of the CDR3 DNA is TGTGCCAGCAGTTTGTTGCGGGAGAGCGGTCCCAATGAG.

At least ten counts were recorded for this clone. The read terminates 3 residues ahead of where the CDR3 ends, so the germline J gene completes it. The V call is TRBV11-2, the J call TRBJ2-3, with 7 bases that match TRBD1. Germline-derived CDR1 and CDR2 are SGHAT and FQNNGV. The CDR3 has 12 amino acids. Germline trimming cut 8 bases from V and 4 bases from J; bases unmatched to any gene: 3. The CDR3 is CASAQGADTQYF. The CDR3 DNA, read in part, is TGTGCCAGCGCCCAGGGGGCAGATACG.

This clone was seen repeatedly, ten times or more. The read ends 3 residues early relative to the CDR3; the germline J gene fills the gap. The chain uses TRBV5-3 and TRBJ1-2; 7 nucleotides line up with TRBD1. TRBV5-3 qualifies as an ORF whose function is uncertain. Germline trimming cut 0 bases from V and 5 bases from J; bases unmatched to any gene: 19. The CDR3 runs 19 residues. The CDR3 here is CARSLGGLGPGQPLYGYTF. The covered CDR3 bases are TGTGCCAGAAGCTTGGGGGGCCTAGGACCGGGACAGCCATTGTATGGC.

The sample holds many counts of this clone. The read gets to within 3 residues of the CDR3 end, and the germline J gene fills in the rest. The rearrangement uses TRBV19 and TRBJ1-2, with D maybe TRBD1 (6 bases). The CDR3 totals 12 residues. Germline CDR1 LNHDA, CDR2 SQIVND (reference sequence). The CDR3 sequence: CASSAGVKGYTF. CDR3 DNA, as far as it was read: TGTGCCAGTAGTGCAGGGGTTAAAGGC. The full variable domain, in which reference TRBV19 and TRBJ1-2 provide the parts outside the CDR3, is DGGITQSPKYLFRKEGQNVTLSCEQNLNHDAMYWYRQDPGQGLRLIYYSQIVNDFQKGDIAEGYSVSREKKESFPLTVTSAQKNPTAFYLCASSAGVKGYTFGSGTRLTVV.

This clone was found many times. Here the CDR3 reads CASSIGGSSSYNEQFF. The covered CDR3 bases are TGTGCCAGTAGTATAGGGGGCAGCAGCTCCTACAATGAG. The chain uses TRBV19 and TRBJ2-1; possible D gene TRBD1, 5 bases. Read coverage stops 3 residues before the CDR3 terminus; the germline J gene supplies the remainder. Trimming stripped 1 base from V and 0 bases from J, with 10 bases between. CDR3 length: 16 residues. Per the germline V gene, CDR1 is LNHDA and CDR2 is SQIVND (reference sequence).

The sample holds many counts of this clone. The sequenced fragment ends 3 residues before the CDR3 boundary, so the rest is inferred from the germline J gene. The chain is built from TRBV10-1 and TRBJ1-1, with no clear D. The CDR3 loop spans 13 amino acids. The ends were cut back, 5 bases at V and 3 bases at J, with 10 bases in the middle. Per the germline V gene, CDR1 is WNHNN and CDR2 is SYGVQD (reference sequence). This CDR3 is CASSKEADTEAFF. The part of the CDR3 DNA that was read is TGCGCCAGCAGTAAGGAGGCGGACACTGAA.